Listed below are T cell receptor beta chains from one sample, sequenced in a study of CD8 T cells in ankylosing spondylitis. Via MiXCR, TCRdb re-called the 5' RACE reads, giving one row per CDR3 protein. The sample lists approximately 250,000 distinct CDR3 sequences; 20% to 30% were seen once. The sample comprised blood, either unsorted or a sorted T cell fraction (not recorded which). These receptor sequences come from a male donor with ankylosing spondylitis or in good health (not recorded which). CDR3s include the opening cysteine and the closing phenylalanine or tryptophan. The D gene is left open where the match is weak. A clone size is listed for some rows: how often the clone was seen (once, few, many), or a class if it is expanded.

J gene,clone size,D gene,CDR3 length,V gene,CDR3 protein,CDR3 DNA
TRBJ1-5,few,-,17,TRBV10-3,CAISESNQGRGNQPQHF,TGTGCCATCAGTGAGTCGAATCAGGGTAGGGGCAATCAGCCCCAGCATTTT
TRBJ1-4,-,-,14,TRBV12-3/TRBV12-4,CASSLRGAGEKLFF,TGTGCCAGCAGTTTACGGGGGGCGGGTGAAAAACTGTTTTTT
TRBJ2-2,-,TRBD2,17,TRBV6-5,CASSYSRGAENTGELFF,TGTGCCAGCAGTTACTCGCGGGGGGCCGAGAACACCGGGGAGCTGTTTTTT
TRBJ2-3,few,TRBD2,16,TRBV24-1,CATSDYSGDLTDTQYF,TGTGCCACCAGTGATTATAGCGGGGACCTCACAGATACGCAGTATTTT
TRBJ1-6,-,-,15,TRBV6-5,CASSYGGGINSPLHF,TGTGCCAGCAGTTACGGCGGGGGTATCAATTCACCCCTCCACTTT
TRBJ1-2,-,-,16,TRBV6-5,CASSYSSASFNYGYTF,TGTGCCAGCAGTTACTCGTCAGCATCCTTTAACTATGGCTACACCTTC
TRBJ2-3,many,-,15,TRBV15,CATSRAGAPTDTQYF,TGTGCCACCAGCAGGGCGGGGGCCCCCACAGATACGCAGTATTTT
TRBJ2-6,many,-,13,TRBV3-1,CASSQAGANVLTF,TGTGCCAGCAGCCAGGCTGGGGCCAACGTCCTGACTTTC
TRBJ2-3,few,-,13,TRBV20-1,CSARDPGTDTQYF,TGCAGTGCTAGAGATCCCGGCACAGATACGCAGTATTTT
TRBJ2-7,many,-,11,TRBV3-1,CASSQNYEQYF,TGTGCCAGCAGCCAGAACTACGAGCAGTACTTC
TRBJ2-5,-,-,16,TRBV5-1,CASSLDNWLGQETQYF,TGCGCCAGCAGCTTGGACAACTGGTTGGGGCAAGAGACCCAGTACTTC
TRBJ1-1,-,-,13,TRBV25-1,CASREGMDTEAFF,TGTGCCAGCAGGGAGGGGATGGACACTGAAGCTTTCTTT
TRBJ2-2,many,TRBD2,15,TRBV5-1,CASTPLAGGPGELFF,TGCGCCAGCACCCCACTAGCGGGGGGGCCCGGGGAGCTGTTTTTT
TRBJ2-3,many,-,16,TRBV12-3/TRBV12-4,CASRHSGGGHTDTQYF,TGTGCCAGCAGACATAGCGGAGGGGGACACACAGATACGCAGTATTTT
TRBJ1-6,-,TRBD1,15,TRBV6-5,CASSFGQGSNSPLHF,TGTGCCAGCAGTTTTGGACAGGGGAGCAATTCACCCCTCCACTTT
TRBJ2-3,few,TRBD2,21,TRBV10-2,CASSAFLDWTSGGGSTDTQYF,TGCGCCAGCAGTGCCTTCCTCGACTGGACTAGCGGGGGGGGAAGCACAGATACGCAGTATTTT
TRBJ2-5,-,TRBD2,16,TRBV5-1,CASTPMAGGAVETQYF,TGCGCCAGCACGCCAATGGCCGGGGGGGCCGTGGAGACCCAGTACTTC
TRBJ2-2,-,-,14,TRBV18,CASPVGSVHGELFF,TGTGCCAGCCCGGTGGGTTCAGTCCACGGGGAACTGTTTTTT
TRBJ2-5,-,-,15,TRBV5-5,CASSPTDSLQETQYF,TGTGCCAGCAGCCCTACCGACAGTCTCCAAGAGACCCAGTACTTC
TRBJ2-1,many,-,14,TRBV20-1,CSAIVYSSYNEQFF,TGCAGTGCTATAGTCTACAGCTCCTACAATGAGCAGTTCTTC
TRBJ1-2,many,TRBD1,14,TRBV29-1,CSVDGSTGWHGYTF,TGCAGCGTTGACGGATCGACAGGGTGGCATGGCTACACCTTC
TRBJ2-3,few,-,12,TRBV29-1,CSVGSGADTQYF,TGCAGCGTTGGAAGTGGGGCAGATACGCAGTATTTT
TRBJ1-2,few,-,12,TRBV10-3,CAISEFRGGYTF,TGTGCCATCAGTGAGTTTAGGGGCGGCTACACCTTC
TRBJ2-7,-,TRBD1,13,TRBV20-1,CSASLGTGSEQYF,TGCAGTGCTAGCCTGGGGACAGGGAGTGAGCAGTACTTC
TRBJ2-1,few,TRBD2,18,TRBV20-1,CSASAYIVTSGGMSEQFF,TGCAGTGCTAGTGCCTACATTGTGACTAGCGGGGGTATGAGTGAGCAGTTCTTC
TRBJ2-2,-,TRBD2,16,TRBV20-1,CSARDLAGIPTGELFF,TGCAGTGCTAGAGATCTAGCGGGGATCCCGACCGGGGAGCTGTTTTTT
TRBJ2-1,-,TRBD2,14,TRBV6-1,CASTKRGGYNEQFF,TGTGCCAGCACAAAACGGGGGGGCTACAATGAGCAGTTCTTC
TRBJ2-7,many,-,13,TRBV18,CASSPIEQDEQYF,TGTGCCAGCTCACCAATCGAACAGGACGAGCAGTACTTC
TRBJ2-1,many,-,14,TRBV11-2,CASSLFAQDNEQFF,TGTGCCAGCAGCTTATTCGCCCAAGACAATGAGCAGTTCTTC
TRBJ2-3,-,-,15,TRBV29-1,CSVPKGGSGTDTQYF,TGCAGCGTTCCAAAAGGGGGGTCGGGCACAGATACGCAGTATTTT
TRBJ1-1,many,TRBD1,13,TRBV29-1,CSARTGPFTEAFF,TGCAGCGCTCGGACAGGGCCGTTCACTGAAGCTTTCTTT
TRBJ2-2,-,-,16,TRBV11-3,CASSPSKGRRTGELFF,TGTGCCAGCAGCCCCTCAAAGGGGAGGAGGACCGGGGAGCTGTTTTTT
TRBJ2-5,-,-,14,TRBV20-1,CSATGGRLQETQYF,TGCAGTGCTACGGGGGGCCGACTGCAAGAGACCCAGTACTTC
TRBJ1-5,-,-,15,TRBV2,CASKTDGDSNQPQHF,TGTGCCAGCAAAACTGACGGGGATAGCAATCAGCCCCAGCATTTT
TRBJ2-7,many,-,11,TRBV29-1,CSVEGGYEQYF,TGCAGCGTTGAGGGGGGCTACGAGCAGTACTTC
TRBJ1-3,many,-,16,TRBV11-2,CASSLRPQGAGNTIYF,TGTGCCAGCAGCTTAAGGCCCCAGGGCGCTGGAAACACCATATATTTT
TRBJ2-7,many,-,11,TRBV6-2/TRBV6-3,CASSAYYEQYF,TGTGCCAGCAGTGCCTACTACGAGCAGTACTTC
TRBJ2-7,few,-,15,TRBV5-6,CASSSSGAGGHEQYF,TGTGCCAGCAGCTCCTCGGGGGCAGGGGGGCACGAGCAGTACTTC
TRBJ2-1,-,TRBD1,14,TRBV12-3/TRBV12-4,CASSPRDRSNEQFF,TGTGCCAGCAGTCCTCGGGACAGGAGCAATGAGCAGTTCTTC
TRBJ1-6,-,-,17,TRBV5-5,CASRSDIALVPNSPLHF,TGTGCCAGCAGGAGCGACATAGCCCTCGTACCCAATTCACCCCTCCACTTT
TRBJ1-2,many,-,14,TRBV20-1,CSAREEDERGGYTF,TGCAGTGCTAGAGAGGAGGACGAGCGGGGTGGCTACACCTTC
TRBJ2-1,few,TRBD2,13,TRBV20-1,CSAPGAGDNEQFF,TGCAGTGCCCCGGGAGCGGGGGACAATGAGCAGTTCTTC
TRBJ2-3,many,-,15,TRBV20-1,CSAHKRTVGTDTQYF,TGCAGTGCCCATAAGCGGACAGTGGGCACAGATACGCAGTATTTT
TRBJ2-5,-,-,16,TRBV24-1,CATSDLQRAGQETQYF,TGTGCCACCAGTGATTTGCAAAGGGCAGGACAAGAGACCCAGTACTTC
TRBJ2-3,few,-,14,TRBV12-3/TRBV12-4,CASDKGAARDTQYF,TGTGCCAGCGACAAAGGGGCGGCCCGTGATACGCAGTATTTT
TRBJ2-3,many,TRBD1,11,TRBV12-3/TRBV12-4,CASRQGLAQYF,TGTGCCAGCAGACAGGGGTTGGCGCAGTATTTT
TRBJ2-5,-,-,13,TRBV29-1,CSVELLYGETQYF,TGCAGCGTTGAGTTACTTTACGGGGAGACCCAGTACTTC
TRBJ2-3,many,-,14,TRBV5-1,CASSFRTEGDTQYF,TGCGCCAGCAGCTTCAGGACAGAAGGAGATACGCAGTATTTT
TRBJ2-1,few,TRBD2,16,TRBV6-1,CASDRGSGGSYNEQFF,TGTGCCAGCGACCGGGGTAGCGGGGGTTCTTACAATGAGCAGTTCTTC
TRBJ1-5,-,-,15,TRBV20-1,CSASMSRQPDQPQHF,TGCAGTGCATCAATGTCTAGACAGCCAGATCAGCCCCAGCATTTT